A selection of T cell receptor beta chains follows, all from one sample in a study of cytotoxic CD8 clonotypes in ibrutinib-treated CLL. Some clones are missing from TCRdb's copy, which holds only in-frame ones; the method was immunoSEQ multiplex PCR. The sample lists around 70,000 clones, about 63% seen once, with around 5.8% in the top ten. The sample in question was PBMCs, obtained after 12 months of ibrutinib treatment. Receptor source: a human donor with chronic lymphocytic leukemia. CDR3s include the opening cysteine and the closing phenylalanine or tryptophan. Fields, in order: D gene, J gene, clone size, V gene, CDR3 protein, CDR3 DNA. The D gene is left open where the match is weak. Size is omitted from some rows. Given values are once, few, many or a class for expanded clones.

TRBD1	TRBJ2-7	-	TRBV7-2	CASSLAGTVYEQYF	TGTGCCAGCAGCTTAGCCGGGACAGTCTACGAGCAGTACTTC
-	TRBJ2-7	-	TRBV7-2	CASSLSRDSYEQYF	TGTGCCAGCAGCTTAAGCAGGGATTCCTACGAGCAGTACTTC
-	TRBJ2-5	-	TRBV5-3	CARSLELVPETQYF	TGTGCCAGAAGCTTGGAACTAGTTCCAGAGACCCAGTACTTC
TRBD1	TRBJ2-7	-	TRBV5-6	CASSLAGTGTYEQYF	TGTGCCAGCAGCTTGGCGGGGACAGGGACCTACGAGCAGTACTTC
-	TRBJ2-1	-	TRBV25-1	CASSAVNSYNEQFF	TGTGCCAGCAGTGCCGTGAACTCCTACAATGAGCAGTTCTTC
-	TRBJ2-7	few	TRBV7-9	CASSPRGPYEQYF	TGTGCCAGCAGCCCCAGGGGTCCGTACGAGCAGTACTTC
TRBD1	TRBJ1-2	-	TRBV7-6	CASSLGGGGGDGYTF	TGTGCCAGCAGCTTAGGTGGAGGGGGCGGGGACGGCTACACCTTC
-	TRBJ1-5	-	TRBV18	CASSPSAGAEGNQPQHF	TGTGCCAGCTCACCGTCCGCAGGGGCTGAAGGGAATCAGCCCCAGCATTTT
-	TRBJ1-2	few	TRBV2	CASSLQGDGGYTF	TGTGCCAGCAGTTTACAGGGCGACGGTGGCTACACCTTC
TRBD2	TRBJ2-3	-	TRBV6-5	CATRLSGGTDTQYF	TGTGCCACCAGGCTTAGCGGGGGCACAGATACGCAGTATTTT
TRBD2	TRBJ2-2	-	TRBV6-1	CASKGLAGGPEELFF	TGTGCCAGCAAGGGACTAGCGGGGGGGCCTGAGGAGCTGTTTTTT
-	TRBJ2-7	-	TRBV6-1	CASRENRDYEQYF	TGTGCCAGCAGGGAGAACAGGGACTACGAGCAGTACTTC
-	TRBJ2-5	-	TRBV5-5	CASSLGASQETQYF	TGTGCCAGCAGCTTGGGGGCCAGCCAAGAGACCCAGTACTTC
-	TRBJ1-6	few	TRBV6-5	CASSYSWNSPLHF	TGTGCCAGCAGTTACTCCTGGAATTCACCCCTCCACTTT
-	TRBJ1-5	few	TRBV30	CAWSVGADQPQHF	TGTGCCTGGAGTGTAGGGGCCGATCAGCCCCAGCATTTT
-	TRBJ2-3	-	TRBV7-3	CASSLMRTDTQYF	TGTGCCAGCAGCTTAATGAGGACAGATACGCAGTATTTT
-	TRBJ1-4	-	TRBV7-9	CASSLEGNPGEKLFF	TGTGCCAGCAGCTTAGAGGGCAACCCCGGGGAAAAACTGTTTTTT
TRBD2	TRBJ2-5	-	TRBV5-5	CASSLVVAGGETQYF	TGTGCCAGCAGCTTGGTGGTTGCGGGGGGCGAGACCCAGTACTTC
TRBD1	TRBJ1-1	-	TRBV7-6	CASSLTGGTEAFF	TGTGCCAGCAGCCTGACAGGGGGAACTGAAGCTTTCTTT
TRBD1	TRBJ2-5	-	TRBV2	CASSPGTGQETQYF	TGTGCCAGCAGTCCTGGGACAGGACAAGAGACCCAGTACTTC
TRBD1	TRBJ2-7	-	TRBV5-4	CASRGGTGEAYEQYF	TGTGCCAGCAGGGGTGGGACAGGGGAGGCCTACGAGCAGTACTTC
-	TRBJ1-5	-	TRBV6-5	CASSSDFNQPQHF	TGTGCCAGCAGCTCCGACTTCAATCAGCCCCAGCATTTT
-	TRBJ2-2	few	TRBV28	CASIQWGQGNTGELFF	TGTGCCAGCATTCAATGGGGGCAGGGAAATACCGGGGAGCTGTTTTTT
-	TRBJ1-4	-	TRBV28	CASSRGGGYEKLFF	TGTGCCAGCAGCCGAGGGGGGGGTTATGAAAAACTGTTTTTT
-	TRBJ1-1	-	TRBV11-2	CASSLEPALGTEAFF	TGTGCCAGCAGCTTAGAACCGGCTCTTGGGACTGAAGCTTTCTTT
-	TRBJ1-2	-	TRBV7-2	CASRIPGHPNYGYTF	TGTGCCAGCAGGATCCCGGGACACCCAAACTATGGCTACACCTTC
-	TRBJ2-5	-	TRBV5-1	CASSFSVPQETQYF	TGCGCCAGCAGCTTTTCTGTCCCGCAAGAGACCCAGTACTTC
-	TRBJ2-2	-	TRBV5-6	CASSRDPFELNTGELFF	TGTGCCAGCAGCCGGGACCCTTTTGAACTCAACACCGGGGAGCTGTTTTTT
-	TRBJ1-6	-	TRBV11-2	CASSLGFMGRTNSPLHF	TGTGCCAGCAGCTTAGGTTTCATGGGACGGACTAATTCACCCCTCCACTTT
-	TRBJ1-6	-	TRBV19	CASSADRPNNSPLHF	TGTGCCAGTAGTGCGGACAGACCGAATAATTCACCCCTCCACTTT
-	TRBJ1-6	-	TRBV6-6	CASSVQYNSPLHF	TGTGCCAGCAGTGTTCAGTATAATTCACCCCTCCACTTT
-	TRBJ2-5	few	TRBV5-4	CASSFDMKETQYF	TGTGCCAGCAGCTTCGACATGAAAGAGACCCAGTACTTC
-	TRBJ1-1	once	TRBV11-2	CASSLEGARRNTEAFF	TGTGCCAGCAGCTTAGAGGGGGCGCGACGGAACACTGAAGCTTTCTTT
TRBD2	TRBJ2-3	-	TRBV10-3	CAISELAGAPTDTQYF	TGTGCCATCAGCGAACTAGCGGGGGCCCCCACAGATACGCAGTATTTT
-	TRBJ1-1	-	TRBV11-2	CASSFYRSEAFF	TGTGCCAGCAGCTTTTATCGGTCTGAAGCTTTCTTT
-	TRBJ2-5	-	TRBV7-3	CASSLTERETQYF	TGTGCCAGCAGCTTAACAGAACGGGAGACCCAGTACTTC
-	TRBJ1-2	-	TRBV6-5	CASSRTGLVSGYTF	TGTGCCAGCAGTAGAACGGGTCTTGTGAGTGGCTACACCTTC
TRBD2	TRBJ2-1	-	TRBV19	CASSSLLAVGGNEQFF	TGTGCCAGTAGCTCCCTTCTAGCGGTCGGCGGCAATGAGCAGTTCTTC
TRBD1	TRBJ2-2	-	TRBV2	CASRRDSGNTGELFF	TGTGCCAGCAGAAGGGACAGTGGGAACACCGGGGAGCTGTTTTTT
-	TRBJ2-7	-	TRBV5-1	CASSLETVSSYEQYF	TGCGCCAGCAGCTTGGAGACCGTGAGCTCCTACGAGCAGTACTTC
-	TRBJ1-2	once	TRBV4-2	CASSSGGTGYGYTF	TGTGCCAGCAGCTCGGGGGGCACCGGCTATGGCTACACCTTC
-	TRBJ1-6	-	TRBV28	CASSSRGFRSPLHF	TGTGCCAGCAGTTCGAGGGGTTTTCGGTCACCCCTCCACTTT
-	TRBJ1-1	-	TRBV5-1	CASSLVGGRSEAFF	TGCGCCAGCAGCTTGGTGGGCGGTAGGTCTGAAGCTTTCTTT
-	TRBJ1-1	few	TRBV11-2	CASSPGSNTEAFF	TGTGCCAGCAGCCCCGGTAGTAACACTGAAGCTTTCTTT
TRBD1	TRBJ1-2	-	TRBV5-4	CASSSQIWTMTGTDGYTF	TGTGCCAGCAGCTCACAAATATGGACGATGACAGGGACAGATGGCTACACCTTC
-	TRBJ2-5	-	TRBV6-5	CASSHPVAQGGQYF	TGTGCCAGCAGTCACCCCGTCGCCCAGGGCGGTCAGTACTTC
TRBD2	TRBJ2-1	-	TRBV2	CASSEQRGGPNEQFF	TGTGCCAGCAGTGAACAGCGGGGGGGGCCGAATGAGCAGTTCTTC
-	TRBJ2-3	-	TRBV6-5	CASSYSGTQYF	TGTGCCAGCAGTTACAGTGGGACCCAATATTTT